This TCR beta chain emerged from a study of radiotherapy plus CTLA-4 blockade in lung cancer. On the study more broadly: An objective response was seen in 18% of patients, and disease control in around 31%.

CTLA-4 blockade with ipilimumab, together with focal radiation, was given to patients with chemo-refractory metastatic non-small-cell lung cancer. The germline V gene has CDR1 MNHNS and CDR2 SASEGT. V was clipped by 8 bases and J by 6 bases; unmatched bases: 6. The CDR3 is 14 amino acids. Clones were read by immunoSEQ multiplex PCR, and TCRdb kept only the in-frame ones, dropping some. The table includes 95,000 to 150,000 clones, 70% to 90% detected once. Whole-study results and caveats: Dynamics of early blood T cell clones, together with interferon-beta, were reportedly the best predictors of response.

This clone was picked up a small number of times. Its antigen is unknown. The specimen comprised peripheral blood, sampled from a patient treated with radiotherapy plus ipilimumab. The rearrangement uses TRBV6-1 and TRBJ2-3; 12 bases are a match to TRBD1. The sequence came from a human donor with non-small cell lung cancer that progressed on radiotherapy plus ipilimumab. CDR3 sequence reads: CASGGGQGADTQYF. CDR3 DNA sequence: TGTGCCAGCGGGGGGGGACAGGGGGCCGATACGCAGTATTTT.